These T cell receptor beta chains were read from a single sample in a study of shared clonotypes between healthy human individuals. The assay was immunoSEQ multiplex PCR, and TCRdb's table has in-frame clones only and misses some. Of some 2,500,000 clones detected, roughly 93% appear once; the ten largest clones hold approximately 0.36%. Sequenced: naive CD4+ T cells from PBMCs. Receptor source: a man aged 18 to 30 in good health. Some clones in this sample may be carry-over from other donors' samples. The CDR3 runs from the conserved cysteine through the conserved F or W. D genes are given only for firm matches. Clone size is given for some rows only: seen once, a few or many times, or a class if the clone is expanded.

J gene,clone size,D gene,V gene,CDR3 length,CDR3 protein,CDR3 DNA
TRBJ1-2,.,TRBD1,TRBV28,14,CASSPSTGAYGYTF,TGTGCCAGCAGTCCCTCGACAGGGGCCTATGGCTACACCTTC
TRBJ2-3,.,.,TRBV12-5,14,CASGLGGGTDTQYF,TGTGCTAGTGGTTTGGGTGGCGGCACAGATACGCAGTATTTT
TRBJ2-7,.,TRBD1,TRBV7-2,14,CASSFGQGGDEQYF,TGTGCCAGCAGCTTTGGACAGGGGGGAGACGAGCAGTACTTC
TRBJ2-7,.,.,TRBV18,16,CASSQSISGDPYEQYF,TGTGCCAGCTCACAGAGTATAAGCGGAGATCCCTACGAGCAGTACTTC
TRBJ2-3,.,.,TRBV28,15,CASSSWGGHTDTQYF,TGTGCCAGCAGTTCCTGGGGGGGACACACAGATACGCAGTATTTT
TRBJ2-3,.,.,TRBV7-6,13,CASSLIGTDTQYF,TGTGCCAGCAGCTTAATAGGCACAGATACGCAGTATTTT
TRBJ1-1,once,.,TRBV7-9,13,CASSLALNTEAFF,TGTGCCAGCAGCTTAGCGTTGAACACTGAAGCTTTCTTT
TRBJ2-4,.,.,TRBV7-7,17,CASSFEQFRLAKNIQYF,TGTGCCAGCAGCTTTGAACAGTTCAGACTAGCCAAAAACATTCAGTACTTC
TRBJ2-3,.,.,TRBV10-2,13,CASSGLGTDTQYF,TGCGCCAGCAGTGGGTTAGGCACAGATACGCAGTATTTT
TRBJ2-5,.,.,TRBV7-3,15,CASSLRGGPQETQYF,TGTGCCAGCAGCTTAAGGGGGGGCCCCCAAGAGACCCAGTACTTC
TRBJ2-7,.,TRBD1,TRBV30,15,CAWTQGGQGRNEQYF,TGTGCCTGGACCCAAGGGGGACAGGGTAGGAACGAGCAGTACTTC
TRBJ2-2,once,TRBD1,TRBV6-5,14,CASRRQGVTGELFF,TGTGCCAGCAGGCGACAGGGGGTCACCGGGGAGCTGTTTTTT
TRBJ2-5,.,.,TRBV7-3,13,CASSSEPQETQYF,TGTGCCAGCAGCTCCGAGCCCCAAGAGACCCAGTACTTC
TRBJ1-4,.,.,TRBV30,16,CAWSVQKGRTNEKLFF,TGTGCCTGGAGTGTTCAGAAAGGGAGAACTAATGAAAAACTGTTTTTT
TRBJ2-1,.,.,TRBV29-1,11,CSVEDLAPQFF,TGCAGCGTTGAAGACCTCGCACCCCAGTTCTTC
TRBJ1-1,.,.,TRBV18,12,CASSPNRAEAFF,TGTGCCAGCTCACCTAACAGGGCTGAAGCTTTCTTT
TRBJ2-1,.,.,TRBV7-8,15,CASSFVADDYNEQFF,TGTGCCAGCAGCTTTGTAGCGGATGACTACAATGAGCAGTTCTTC
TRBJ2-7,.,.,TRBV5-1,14,CASSPGTLKDEQYF,TGCGCCAGCAGCCCCGGGACCCTCAAGGACGAGCAGTACTTC
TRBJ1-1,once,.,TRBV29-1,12,CSVEDGGTEAFF,TGCAGCGTTGAAGATGGAGGCACTGAAGCTTTCTTT
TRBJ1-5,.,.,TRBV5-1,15,CASSLQGYSNQPQHF,TGCGCCAGCAGCTTGCAGGGGTATAGCAATCAGCCCCAGCATTTT
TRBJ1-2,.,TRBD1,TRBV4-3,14,CASSQETGVYGYTF,TGCGCCAGCAGCCAAGAGACAGGGGTCTATGGCTACACCTTC
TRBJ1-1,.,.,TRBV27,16,CASSQSWGAGNTEAFF,TGTGCCAGCAGTCAAAGCTGGGGGGCCGGGAACACTGAAGCTTTCTTT
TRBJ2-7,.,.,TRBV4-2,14,CASSQESGNYEQYF,TGTGCCAGCAGCCAAGAGTCAGGGAACTACGAGCAGTACTTC
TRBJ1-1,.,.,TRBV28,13,CASSLGQLTEAFF,TGTGCCAGCAGCCTAGGACAGCTCACTGAAGCTTTCTTT
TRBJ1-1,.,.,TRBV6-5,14,CASSSWTQATEAFF,TGTGCCAGCAGTTCCTGGACCCAGGCCACTGAAGCTTTCTTT
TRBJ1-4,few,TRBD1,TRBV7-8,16,CASSMVDRGLAEKLFF,TGTGCCAGCAGCATGGTGGACAGGGGGCTGGCTGAAAAACTGTTTTTT
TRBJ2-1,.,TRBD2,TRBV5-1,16,CASSLSAGGTYNEQFF,TGCGCCAGCAGCTTGTCGGCGGGAGGAACCTACAATGAGCAGTTCTTC
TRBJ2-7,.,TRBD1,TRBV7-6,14,CASSPGTGGLGQYF,TGTGCCAGCAGTCCCGGGACAGGGGGCTTAGGGCAGTACTTC
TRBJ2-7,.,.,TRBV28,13,CAGGWGARGEQYF,TGTGCCGGCGGGTGGGGGGCCCGTGGCGAGCAGTACTTC
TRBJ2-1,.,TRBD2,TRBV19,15,CASNLAAGGHNEQFF,TGTGCCAGTAATCTAGCGGCGGGAGGCCACAATGAGCAGTTCTTC
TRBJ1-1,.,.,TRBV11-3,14,CASSLSRYATEAFF,TGTGCCAGCAGCTTAAGTCGGTATGCCACTGAAGCTTTCTTT
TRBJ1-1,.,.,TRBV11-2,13,CASSWEPGPEAFF,TGTGCCAGCAGCTGGGAACCGGGCCCTGAAGCTTTCTTT
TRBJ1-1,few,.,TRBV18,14,CASSQTDENTEAFF,TGTGCCAGCTCACAAACCGATGAGAACACTGAAGCTTTCTTT
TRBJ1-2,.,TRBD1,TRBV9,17,CASSPFGQGQNDYGYTF,TGTGCCAGCAGCCCCTTTGGACAGGGGCAGAACGACTATGGCTACACCTTC
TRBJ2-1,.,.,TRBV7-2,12,CASSLISREQFF,TGTGCCAGCAGCCTCATCAGCCGGGAGCAGTTCTTC
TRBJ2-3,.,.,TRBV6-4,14,CASSEGVHTDTQYF,TGTGCCAGCAGTGAAGGTGTCCACACAGATACGCAGTATTTT
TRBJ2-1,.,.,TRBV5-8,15,CASSLGQSRGSEQFF,TGTGCCAGCAGCTTGGGTCAAAGTAGGGGTAGTGAGCAGTTCTTC
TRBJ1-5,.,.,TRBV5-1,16,CASSPEPLSRYQPQHF,TGCGCCAGCAGCCCGGAACCGCTTAGCAGGTATCAGCCCCAGCATTTT
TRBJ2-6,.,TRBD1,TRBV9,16,CASSVRTGPGANVLTF,TGTGCCAGCAGCGTCCGGACAGGGCCTGGGGCCAACGTCCTGACTTTC
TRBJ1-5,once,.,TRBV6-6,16,CASSYSGSLSNQPQHF,TGTGCCAGCAGTTACAGTGGTTCCCTTAGCAATCAGCCCCAGCATTTT
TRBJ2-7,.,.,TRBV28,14,CASSYDRSRYEQYF,TGTGCCAGCAGTTACGACAGGTCCCGCTACGAGCAGTACTTC
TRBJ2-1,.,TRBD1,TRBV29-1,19,CSVEAPHRGPGQGYNEQFF,TGCAGCGTTGAAGCCCCGCACCGGGGACCGGGACAGGGGTATAATGAGCAGTTCTTC
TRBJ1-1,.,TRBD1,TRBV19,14,CASRLQGVNTEAFF,TGTGCCAGTAGGCTACAGGGGGTGAACACTGAAGCTTTCTTT
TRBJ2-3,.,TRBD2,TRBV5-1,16,CASSLGAGGLGDTQYF,TGCGCCAGCAGCTTGGGCGCGGGGGGATTGGGAGATACGCAGTATTTT
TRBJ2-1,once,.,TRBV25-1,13,CASSELWDGEQFF,TGTGCCAGCAGTGAATTGTGGGATGGCGAGCAGTTCTTC
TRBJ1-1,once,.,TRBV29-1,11,CSVRRTPEAFF,TGCAGCGTAAGGCGGACACCTGAAGCTTTCTTT